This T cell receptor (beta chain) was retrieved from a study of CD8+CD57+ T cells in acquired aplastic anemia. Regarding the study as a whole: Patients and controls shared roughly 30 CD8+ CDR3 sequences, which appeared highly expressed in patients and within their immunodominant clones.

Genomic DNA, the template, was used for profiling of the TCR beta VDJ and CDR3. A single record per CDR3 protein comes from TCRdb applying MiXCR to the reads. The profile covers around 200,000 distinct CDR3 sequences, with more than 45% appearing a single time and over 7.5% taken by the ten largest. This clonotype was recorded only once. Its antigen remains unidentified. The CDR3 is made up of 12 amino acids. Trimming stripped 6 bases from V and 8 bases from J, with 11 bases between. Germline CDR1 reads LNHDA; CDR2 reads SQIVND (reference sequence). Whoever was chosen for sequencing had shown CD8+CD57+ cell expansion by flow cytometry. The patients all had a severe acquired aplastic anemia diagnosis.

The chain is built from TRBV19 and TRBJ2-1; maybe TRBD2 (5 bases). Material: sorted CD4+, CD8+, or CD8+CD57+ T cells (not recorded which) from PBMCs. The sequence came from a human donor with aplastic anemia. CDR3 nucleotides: TGTGCCAGTAGCGGAAGCGGCGATGAGCAGTTCTTC. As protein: CASSGSGDEQFF. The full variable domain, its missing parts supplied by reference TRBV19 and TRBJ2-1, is DGGITQSPKYLFRKEGQNVTLSCEQNLNHDAMYWYRQDPGQGLRLIYYSQIVNDFQKGDIAEGYSVSREKKESFPLTVTSAQKNPTAFYLCASSGSGDEQFFGPGTRLTVL.